This TCR beta chain derives from a study of shared clonotypes between healthy human individuals. Germline V lookup: CDR1 SGHDT, CDR2 YYEEEE. V gave up 8 bases and J gave up 3 bases; unmatched junction bases: 7. CDR3 length: 14 residues. The method was immunoSEQ multiplex PCR; TCRdb's version includes in-frame clones alone and lacks a portion of them. The table records about 1.5 million clones, approximately 98% of them present only once. General study findings and limits: Non-shared clonotypes displayed generation probabilities falling below those of clonotypes present in all four donors.

A remark on this clone: Antigen unknown.

This TCR was sampled from a man aged 25 to 40 in good health. The material sequenced was naive CD4+ T cells sorted from blood. Subset described: CD45RA+ positively selected. The chain couples TRBV5-6 to TRBJ2-2; 7 positions agree with TRBD1. CDR3 DNA sequence: TGTGCCAGTCGACAGGGTATGGACACCGGGGAGCTGTTTTTT. It is translated as CASRQGMDTGELFF.